Below are 30 T cell receptor beta chains sequenced from a single sample in a study of cytomegalovirus exposure and HLA in healthy donors. The primer mix had 60 Vbeta and 13 Jbeta primers. Method: immunoSEQ multiplex PCR; TCRdb's copy keeps in-frame clones and lacks some. The sample carries over 200,000 clones, about 84% recorded once. Sequencing used PBMCs. The receptors originated from a human donor in good health.

This chain uses TRBV7-9 with TRBJ1-3; D is uncertain. The length of the CDR3 is 13 residues. Germline CDR1 reads SEHNR; CDR2 reads FQNEAQ (reference sequence). V dropped 5 bases and J dropped 0 bases, with 5 bases sitting between them. CDR3 coding DNA: TGTGCCAGCAGCCCGGTCTCTGGAAACACCATATATTTT. It specifies CASSPVSGNTIYF.

The chain couples TRBV18 to TRBJ1-2; 12 bases match TRBD1. The CDR3 has 16 residues. Germline CDR1 is KGHSH and CDR2 is LQKENI. J was trimmed by 4 bases and V by 6 bases; bases with no gene match: 9. Here the CDR3 reads CASSAGQGAHSYGYTF. DNA for the CDR3: TGTGCCAGCTCGGCGGGACAGGGGGCCCATTCCTATGGCTACACCTTC.

DNA of the CDR3: TGTGCCAGTAGTATTTTTCAGACTAGCGGTTCGAACAATGAGCAGTTCTTC. Translating it yields CASSIFQTSGSNNEQFF. This chain links TRBV19 with TRBJ2-1; TRBD2 matches 9 bases. Per germline, CDR1 LNHDA and CDR2 SQIVND (reference sequence). V trimming: 3 bases; J trimming: 5 bases; junction bases outside the gene matches: 11. This CDR3 has 17 amino acids.

The chain joins TRBV28 to TRBJ2-2; D uncertain. V gave up 4 bases and J gave up 4 bases, with 4 bases separating them. The CDR3 totals 12 residues. Germline values: CDR1 MDHEN, CDR2 SYDVKM. CDR3 protein: CASSSVTGELFF. In DNA, the CDR3 is TGTGCCAGCAGTTCCGTCACCGGGGAGCTGTTTTTT.

This clone was counted a single time. The genes are TRBV7-9 and TRBJ2-5; a possible D gene is TRBD2 (6 bases). The better agreement between TRBJ2-7 and the DNA end casts doubt on the J call. CDR1 is SEHNR, CDR2 FQNEAQ, per germline (reference sequence). The CDR3 sequence is 14 residues long. CDR3 sequence reads: CASSLAEGTYEQYF. The CDR3 DNA follows: TGTGCCAGCAGCTTAGCGGAGGGAACCTACGAGCAGTACTTC.

The CDR3 nucleotides read TGTGCCAGCAGTGAAGGACTAGCGGGCACAGATACGCAGTATTTT. Amino acids: CASSEGLAGTDTQYF. J is TRBJ2-3 and V is TRBV6-4; 10 bases line up with TRBD2. CDR3 length: 15 amino acids. Germline V lookup: CDR1 MRHNA, CDR2 SNTAGT. V trimming: 3 bases; J trimming: 1 base; junction bases outside the gene matches: 1.

The chain links TRBV14 to TRBJ1-5, with 8 bases lining up with TRBD1. Germline CDR1 and CDR2: SGHDN and FVKESK. The CDR3 length is 15 residues. The V and J ends lost 1 base and 5 bases, in that order; junction bases with no gene match: 4. This CDR3 reads CASSQGTGRHQPQHF. CDR3 nucleotides: TGTGCCAGCAGCCAAGGGACAGGGCGGCATCAGCCCCAGCATTTT.

V usage is TRBV2 and J usage is TRBJ2-5; a weak D match, TRBD2 (5 bases). The CDR3 consists of 19 residues. Trimming removed 1 base from V and 2 bases from J, with 23 bases in between. Germline V gene data show CDR1 as SNHLY and CDR2 as FYNNEI. The CDR3 DNA sequence: TGTGCCAGCAGTGAAGTCCAGGTTGGAGGATGGGCGGAACAAGAGACCCAGTACTTC. Encoded protein: CASSEVQVGGWAEQETQYF. Full variable domain (remainder filled in from reference TRBV2 and TRBJ2-5): EPEVTQTPSHQVTQMGQEVILRCVPISNHLYFYWYRQILGQKVEFLVSFYNNEISEKSEIFDDQFSVERPDGSNFTLKIRSTKLEDSAMYFCASSEVQVGGWAEQETQYFGPGTRLLVL.

The chain joins TRBV7-2 to TRBJ1-1, with TRBD1 matching over 8 bases. J was trimmed by 3 bases and V by 1 base; bases with no gene match: 7. Germline V gene sequence: CDR1 SGHTA, CDR2 FQGNSA. The CDR3 is 16 residues long. The CDR3 loop is CASSLGAGGMDTEAFF. Written as DNA, the CDR3 is TGTGCCAGCAGCTTAGGTGCAGGGGGCATGGACACTGAAGCTTTCTTT.

The chain couples TRBV10-3 to TRBJ2-4; TRBD2 is a possible D gene (5 bases). The germline CDR1 and CDR2 sequences are ENHRY and SYGVKD. CDR3 length equals 13 residues. Trimming left V 0 bases short and J 7 bases short, with 7 bases between. Here the CDR3 reads CAISESGVNIQYF. CDR3 nucleotide sequence: TGTGCCATCAGTGAGTCGGGAGTGAACATTCAGTACTTC.

This chain connects TRBV5-8 to TRBJ2-5; D is unresolved. CDR1 is SGHTS, CDR2 YDEGEE, per germline. Trimming pared 0 bases from V and 2 bases from J, leaving 11 bases between. The CDR3 runs to 15 residues. DNA for the CDR3: TGTGCCAGCAGCTTGGCTGGAGAGCCACAAGAGACCCAGTACTTC. The encoded protein is CASSLAGEPQETQYF.

The gene calls are TRBV2 and TRBJ2-3; D uncertain. Per the germline V gene, CDR1 is SNHLY and CDR2 is FYNNEI. V was clipped by 1 base and J by 7 bases, with 6 bases between them. The CDR3 runs 12 residues. CDR3 in amino acids: CASSEVTYTQYF. The DNA for the CDR3 is TGTGCCAGCAGTGAAGTTACATATACGCAGTATTTT.

This clone was observed a few times. V is TRBV21-1 and J is TRBJ2-1; the table's TRBD2 call for D was not verified on the DNA. TRBV21-1 is a recognized pseudogene. This CDR3 is built from 18 residues. The CDR3 loop is CASSKPTKTSGIYNEQFF. In DNA, the CDR3 is TGTGCCAGCAGCAAACCGACCAAGACTAGCGGGATATACAATGAGCAGTTCTTC.

This clone was observed a handful of times. V usage is TRBV7-2 and J usage is TRBJ2-1; 10 bases line up with TRBD2. Germline V lookup: CDR1 SGHTA, CDR2 FQGNSA. The CDR3 extends over 15 amino acids. J gave up 5 bases and V 7 bases, and 8 bases lay outside the gene matches. CDR3 DNA sequence: TGTGCCAGCACCCAAACGGGACTAGCGAACAATGAGCAGTTCTTC. Translated: CASTQTGLANNEQFF.

In its sample, this clone was seen once. V gene TRBV27 combines with J gene TRBJ2-1; 11 positions match TRBD2. Per germline, CDR1 MNHEY and CDR2 SMNVEV (reference sequence). V lost 5 bases and J lost 5; bases outside the gene matches: 8. The CDR3 contains 16 residues. CDR3 DNA: TGTGCCAGCAGTCGCAATAGCGGGAGGGGTAACAATGAGCAGTTCTTC. Its protein product is CASSRNSGRGNNEQFF.

The CDR3 nucleotides are TGTGCCAGCAGCTTTAGGGGAACCGGGGAGCTGTTTTTT. Its translation: CASSFRGTGELFF. This chain joins TRBV7-9 and TRBJ2-2; D may be TRBD1 (5 bases). CDR1 and CDR2 from the germline V gene are SEHNR and FQNEAQ (reference sequence). The CDR3 is 13 amino acids. V lost 3 bases to trimming and J lost 5 bases, with 7 bases between them. Together with reference TRBV7-9 and TRBJ2-2, the CDR3 gives the full variable domain: DTGVSQNPRHKITKRGQNVTFRCDPISEHNRLYWYRQTLGQGPEFLTYFQNEAQLEKSRLLSDRFSAERPKGSFSTLEIQRTEQGDSAMYLCASSFRGTGELFFGEGSRLTVL.

V gene TRBV2 combines with J gene TRBJ2-7; 7 bases agree with TRBD2. V lost 8 bases, J lost 4 bases, and 8 bases stayed unmatched. Germline CDR1 and CDR2: SNHLY and FYNNEI. CDR3 length: 13 amino acids. The CDR3 loop reads CASLAEMDYEQYF. The CDR3 nucleotides read TGTGCCAGCCTAGCGGAGATGGATTACGAGCAGTACTTC.

This clone was recorded a few times. CDR3 DNA: TGTGCCAGCAGCCTACTAAGGCGGGCGACAACCTACGAGCAGTACTTC. Protein product: CASSLLRRATTYEQYF. The chain employs TRBV11-2 and TRBJ2-7, with D perhaps matching TRBD2 (5 bases). CDR1 and CDR2 (germline): SGHAT, FQNNGV. Trimming shortened V by 5 bases and J by 2 bases, and 19 bases separated the two germline ends. The CDR3 totals 16 residues.

The rearrangement uses TRBV7-3 and TRBJ1-2; a weak D match, TRBD1 (5 bases). Trimming took 1 base from V and 5 from J, leaving 14 bases between them. This CDR3 spans 15 amino acids. Per germline, CDR1 SGHTA and CDR2 FQGTGA. Here the CDR3 DNA reads TGTGCCAGCAGCTTAAGACCGGGACTGGATTATGGCTACACCTTC. Amino acid sequence: CASSLRPGLDYGYTF. The full variable domain, completed using reference TRBV7-3 and TRBJ1-2, is GAGVSQTPSNKVTEKGKYVELRCDPISGHTALYWYRQSLGQGPEFLIYFQGTGAADDSGLPNDRFFAVRPEGSVSTLKIQRTERGDSAVYLCASSLRPGLDYGYTFGSGTRLTVV.

The chain joins TRBV6-4 to TRBJ2-2; D is undetermined. This CDR3 has 15 residues. CDR1 and CDR2 (germline): MRHNA, SNTAGT. Trimming removed 0 bases at V and 4 bases at J, with 9 bases between. CDR3 amino acids: CASSDSNGGTGELFF. CDR3 nucleotide sequence: TGTGCCAGCAGTGACTCGAACGGTGGCACCGGGGAGCTGTTTTTT.

V usage is TRBV6-6 and J usage is TRBJ1-3, with 7 bases lining up with TRBD1. Germline CDR1 and CDR2: MNHNY and SVGAGI (reference sequence). The CDR3 has 16 residues. V lost 4 bases to trimming and J lost 3 bases; unmatched junction nucleotides: 9. The CDR3 sequence: CASSLRGTADGNTIYF. The CDR3 nucleotides read TGTGCCAGCAGTTTACGAGGGACAGCCGATGGAAACACCATATATTTT.

On this clone: Germline and junction disagree at one end, which may indicate a read error. The gene calls are TRBV7-9 and TRBJ2-5; D call uncertain. The germline CDR1 and CDR2 sequences are SEHNR and FQNEAQ (reference sequence). The CDR3 contains 11 residues. CDR3 coding DNA: TGTTCCAGCAGCGACGGGGAGACCCAGTACTTC. It yields the protein CSSSDGETQYF.

V is TRBV21-1 and J is TRBJ2-7; TRBD2 is the table's D call and was not checked against the DNA. TRBV21-1 is recorded as a pseudogene. CDR3 size: 14 residues. CDR3 loop: CASSKTSGSDEQYF. The CDR3 DNA follows: TGTGCCAGCAGCAAAACCAGCGGGAGCGACGAGCAGTACTTC.

As concerns this clone: At one end, the junction sequence differs from germline, possibly due to a read error. Other DNA sequences from this sample encode an identical CDR3 as well. The chain uses TRBV9 and TRBJ1-2; 12 nucleotides align to TRBD1. The CDR3 consists of 17 residues. Germline V lookup: CDR1 SGDLS, CDR2 YYNGEE. The CDR3 DNA sequence: TGTGCCAGCAGCGGCCGGGACAGGGGGCGAAGTAACTACGGCTACACCTTC. As protein: CASSGRDRGRSNYGYTF.

The DNA of the CDR3 is TGTGCCAGTAGTATAGTTGGAACAGGTTTTCATGGCTACACCTTC. Translated, it gives CASSIVGTGFHGYTF. The rearrangement uses TRBV19 and TRBJ1-2, with a tentative D call TRBD1 (5 bases). Germline V gene lookup returns CDR1 LNHDA and CDR2 SQIVND (reference sequence). The CDR3 has 15 residues. Trimming removed 1 base from V and 6 bases from J, with 15 bases in between.

The rearrangement joins TRBV5-1 to TRBJ2-3; tentative D call: TRBD1 (6 bases). The CDR3 is made up of 16 amino acids. The ends were cut back, 5 bases at V and 5 bases at J, with 21 bases in the middle. From germline, CDR1 is SGHRS and CDR2 YFSETQ. The CDR3 reads CASRTRFQTGQDTQYF. In DNA form, the CDR3 reads TGCGCCAGCAGGACCCGATTTCAGACAGGCCAAGATACGCAGTATTTT. Complete variable domain (other parts from reference TRBV5-1 and TRBJ2-3): KAGVTQTPRYLIKTRGQQVTLSCSPISGHRSVSWYQQTPGQGLQFLFEYFSETQRNKGNFPGRFSGRQFSNSRSEMNVSTLELGDSALYLCASRTRFQTGQDTQYFGPGTRLTVL.

The V gene is TRBV28, the J gene TRBJ1-2; D is perhaps TRBD1 (5 bases). The length of the CDR3 is 13 residues. Germline CDR1 MDHEN, CDR2 SYDVKM. V was pared by 4 bases and J by 5 bases, with 11 bases between. The CDR3 loop reads CASSSEGTYGYTF. CDR3 sequence (DNA): TGTGCCAGCAGTTCCGAGGGGACTTATGGCTACACCTTC.

This clone appeared a few times. V and J are TRBV10-3 and TRBJ2-3; weak D call: TRBD1 (6 bases). Trimming stripped 0 bases from V and 3 bases from J, with 16 bases between. CDR1 and CDR2 from the germline V gene are ENHRY and SYGVKD. The length of the CDR3 is 17 residues. Here the CDR3 DNA reads TGTGCCATCAGTGAGTCGACGTCAGGGGCTGGGACAGATACGCAGTATTTT. Protein sequence: CAISESTSGAGTDTQYF.

The chain employs TRBV5-1 and TRBJ1-1; no definite D call. The CDR3 contains 14 residues. The germline CDR1 and CDR2 sequences are SGHRS and YFSETQ. The germline V and J ends were trimmed by 4 bases and 0 bases, with 10 bases remaining between them. CDR3 sequence (DNA): TGCGCCAGCAGCCCCCGGGTCGTGAACACTGAAGCTTTCTTT. Protein sequence: CASSPRVVNTEAFF.

This clone has only one observation. The V call is TRBV5-4, the J call TRBJ2-7, with TRBD2 identical over 9 bases. Germline V gives CDR1 SGHNT, CDR2 YYREEE (reference sequence). The CDR3 is 17 residues long. After removal of 1 base from V and 3 bases from J, the junction contained 11 bases not matched to a gene. The CDR3 DNA reads TGTGCCAGCAGCTTGCAATCCGGGAATAGCGGGAGCTACGAGCAGTACTTC. Its protein product is CASSLQSGNSGSYEQYF.